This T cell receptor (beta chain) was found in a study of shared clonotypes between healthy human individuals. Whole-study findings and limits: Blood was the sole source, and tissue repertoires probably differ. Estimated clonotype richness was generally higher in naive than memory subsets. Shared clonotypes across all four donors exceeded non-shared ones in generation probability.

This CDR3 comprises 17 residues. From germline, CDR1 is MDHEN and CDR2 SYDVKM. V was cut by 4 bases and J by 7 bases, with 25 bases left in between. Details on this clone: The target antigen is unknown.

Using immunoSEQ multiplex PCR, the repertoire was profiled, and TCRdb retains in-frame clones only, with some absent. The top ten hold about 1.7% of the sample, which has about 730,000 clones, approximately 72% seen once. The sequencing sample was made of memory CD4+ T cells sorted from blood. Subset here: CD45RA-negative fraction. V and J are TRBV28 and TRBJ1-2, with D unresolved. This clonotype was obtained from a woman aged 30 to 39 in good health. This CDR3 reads CASSSRGVAGNKVGYTF. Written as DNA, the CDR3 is TGTGCCAGCAGTTCTCGGGGAGTTGCGGGGAATAAGGTTGGCTACACCTTC.